The 9 T cell receptor beta chains listed next were all sequenced from one sample in a study of neurological immune-mediated disorders. From the 5' RACE reads, TCRdb called clonotypes with MiXCR, one entry per CDR3 protein. This sample carries around 40,000 distinct CDR3 sequences, about 7% of them seen once, and the ten largest clones take around 5.7%. Sequenced sample: CD4+ T cells from blood. These receptors were obtained from a man between 50 and 59 years old in good health.

The V gene is TRBV23-1, the J gene TRBJ2-6; D call uncertain. TRBV23-1 is reported as an ORF; its role is uncertain. This CDR3 has 15 amino acids. The V end was cut by 3 bases, the J end by 0 bases, with 6 bases between. CDR3 DNA: TGCGCCAGCAGTCACCTCGGCTCTGGGGCCAACGTCCTGACTTTC. Amino acid sequence: CASSHLGSGANVLTF.

In its sample, this clonotype was seen many times. This chain links TRBV5-5 with TRBJ1-2, with TRBD1 matching over 7 bases. CDR3 size: 13 residues. The germline V gene has CDR1 SGHKS and CDR2 YYEKEE (reference sequence). The V and J ends lost 4 bases and 5 bases, in that order; junction bases with no gene match: 5. The CDR3, as DNA: TGTGCCAGCAGCGCGGGGACAGATTATGGCTACACCTTC. Its protein is CASSAGTDYGYTF.

This clonotype appeared many times. This rearrangement joins TRBV5-1 to TRBJ2-7, with 7 bases matching TRBD1. Per the germline V gene, CDR1 is SGHRS and CDR2 is YFSETQ. This CDR3 has 15 residues. V dropped 2 bases and J dropped 1; count of bases not matched to a gene: 6. This CDR3 reads CASSFRTGGSYEQYF. The DNA of the CDR3 is TGCGCCAGCAGCTTTCGGACAGGTGGTTCCTACGAGCAGTACTTC.

This clonotype came up many times. The chain employs TRBV7-2 and TRBJ2-7, with D tentatively TRBD1 (6 bases). The CDR3 extends over 13 amino acids. V was trimmed by 5 bases and J by 4 bases, leaving 12 bases between them. Per the germline V gene, CDR1 is SGHTA and CDR2 is FQGNSA. The CDR3 nucleotides read TGTGCCAGCAGCACCCGGACAGAATACGAGCAGTACTTC. Its translation is CASSTRTEYEQYF.

This clonotype was counted many times. This chain uses TRBV5-1 with TRBJ1-6, with 7 bases lining up with TRBD1. The CDR3 loop spans 16 amino acids. The V gene's germline CDR1 is SGHRS and CDR2 YFSETQ. After removal of 6 bases from V and 10 bases from J, the junction contained 16 bases not matched to a gene. The CDR3 DNA follows: TGCGCCAGCACCCATCGCCGGGACAGCGGATCCTCACCCCTCCACTTT. Residues: CASTHRRDSGSSPLHF.

This clonotype was seen at least ten times. CDR3 sequence (DNA): TGTGCCAGCAGTTTTGAGGGGATGAAAAACAATGAGCAGTTCTTC. The encoded protein is CASSFEGMKNNEQFF. V is TRBV27 and J is TRBJ2-1; D is perhaps TRBD1 or TRBD2 (5 bases each). Germline V CDR1 and CDR2: MNHEY, SMNVEV (reference sequence). This CDR3 contains 15 residues. Trimming removed 3 bases at V and 5 bases at J, with 14 bases between.

This clonotype occurred many times. The chain couples TRBV7-3 to TRBJ2-1; possibly TRBD2 for D (6 bases). The CDR3 runs to 13 residues. V was pared by 4 bases and J by 4 bases, with 8 bases between. Per germline, CDR1 SGHTA and CDR2 FQGTGA. CDR3 in amino acids: CASSSTSYNEQFF. DNA of the CDR3: TGTGCCAGCAGCTCGACTAGTTACAATGAGCAGTTCTTC.

In this sample, this clonotype turned up many times. This chain uses TRBV6-2 or TRBV6-3 with TRBJ2-2; TRBD2 aligns across 14 bases. CDR1 MNHEY and CDR2 SVGEGT come from the germline V gene. Trimming cost V 4 bases and J 3 bases; bases outside gene matches: 4. The CDR3 runs 17 residues. For the CDR3, the DNA is TGTGCCAGCAGTTTGACTAGCGGGAGGGCCGACACCGGGGAGCTGTTTTTT. Its protein product is CASSLTSGRADTGELFF.

This clonotype occurred many times. This chain connects TRBV11-2 to TRBJ1-1; D unresolved. This CDR3 spans 13 amino acids. With 5 bases removed from V and 5 bases from J, the gap between germline ends came to 12 bases. Per the germline V gene, CDR1 is SGHAT and CDR2 is FQNNGV. This chain's CDR3 is CASSLVVQTEAFF. For the CDR3, the DNA is TGTGCCAGCAGCCTAGTAGTTCAGACTGAAGCTTTCTTT.